These T cell receptor beta chains were read from a single sample in a study of graft-versus-host responses after intestinal transplantation. TCRdb's table, derived via immunoSEQ multiplex PCR, lists solely in-frame clones and lacks some. The repertoire holds 95,000 to 100,000 clones, with more than 70% as singletons. The source was PBMCs, collected 255 days after intestinal transplant. The receptors derive from a human patient who received an intestinal transplant, so some T cells may come from the graft donor. CDR3s include the opening cysteine and the closing phenylalanine or tryptophan. D genes are given only for firm matches. Not every row has a clone size; where given, it reads once, few, many or a size class.

CASSTSYEQYF TGCGCCAGCAGTACTTCCTACGAGCAGTACTTC TRBJ2-7 - few TRBV10-2
CASRKRTDSSYEQYF TGTGCCAGCAGGAAACGGACAGACAGCTCCTACGAGCAGTACTTC TRBJ2-7 - - TRBV2
CASSPGGGNEQFF TGTGCCAGCTCACCCGGGGGGGGCAATGAGCAGTTCTTC TRBJ2-1 TRBD2 - TRBV18
CASSLSLLSYNEQFF TGCGCCAGCAGTTTATCCCTCCTCTCCTACAATGAGCAGTTCTTC TRBJ2-1 - - TRBV5-1
CASSDPEGGDTQYF TGTGCCAGCAGTGACCCCGAGGGGGGGGATACGCAGTATTTT TRBJ2-3 - - TRBV6-4
CATSQGLAGGDNTQYF TGTGCCACCAGCCAGGGATTGGCGGGGGGAGATAATACGCAGTATTTT TRBJ2-3 TRBD2 - TRBV15
CASSPGGQGGGFGQFF TGTGCCAGCAGCCCAGGGGGCCAGGGCGGTGGATTCGGGCAGTTCTTC TRBJ2-1 TRBD1 - TRBV7-8
CASSPRWRGRTDTQYF TGTGCCAGCTCCCCCCGGTGGCGGGGGCGCACAGATACGCAGTATTTT TRBJ2-3 - - TRBV18
CASSLAGGYNEQFF TGTGCCAGCAGTCTAGCGGGAGGGTACAATGAGCAGTTCTTC TRBJ2-1 TRBD2 - TRBV6-5
CASSPGGVAKNIQYF TGTGCCAGCAGTCCAGGGGGGGTAGCCAAAAACATTCAGTACTTC TRBJ2-4 - - TRBV28
CASTLGGGGVTYEQYF TGTGCCAGCACCCTCGGGGGGGGAGGCGTTACCTACGAGCAGTACTTC TRBJ2-7 TRBD2 - TRBV28
CASSYTGQPNTEAFF TGTGCCAGCAGTTACACGGGACAGCCGAACACTGAAGCTTTCTTT TRBJ1-1 TRBD1 - TRBV6-5
CASSPGQGAEQYF TGTGCCAGCAGCCCAGGACAGGGGGCCGAGCAGTACTTC TRBJ2-7 TRBD1 - TRBV7-9
CASSVTGLRYNEQFF TGTGCCAGTTCAGTGACAGGGTTGAGGTACAATGAGCAGTTCTTC TRBJ2-1 TRBD1 - TRBV6-5
CASSLFHGSNQPQHF TGTGCCAGCAGTTTATTTCACGGCAGCAATCAGCCCCAGCATTTT TRBJ1-5 - - TRBV28
CASSPIGEDSGKNEKLFF TGTGCCAGCAGCCCCATAGGGGAGGACAGCGGAAAGAATGAAAAACTGTTTTTT TRBJ1-4 - - TRBV7-8
CASSPPDRSPEAFF TGTGCCAGCAGTCCCCCGGACAGGTCTCCTGAAGCTTTCTTT TRBJ1-1 TRBD1 - TRBV28
CASSLKRQGHYGYTF TGTGCCAGCAGCCTGAAAAGACAGGGTCACTATGGCTACACCTTC TRBJ1-2 TRBD1 - TRBV13
CASSHRAAPNYGYTF TGTGCCAGCAGCCACCGGGCCGCACCTAACTATGGCTACACCTTC TRBJ1-2 - once TRBV11-2
CASSEEGRLGFTGELFF TGTGCCAGCAGTGAAGAAGGGAGACTAGGGTTCACCGGGGAGCTGTTTTTT TRBJ2-2 - - TRBV2
CASSPRQDGGNEQFF TGTGCCAGCAGTCCGCGACAGGACGGGGGCAATGAGCAGTTCTTC TRBJ2-1 - - TRBV27
CASSSVGQGRHEQYF TGTGCCAGCAGCAGCGTGGGGCAGGGCCGCCACGAGCAGTACTTC TRBJ2-7 - few TRBV28
CAISNTRAGETQYF TGTGCCATCAGTAACACCCGGGCAGGGGAGACCCAGTACTTC TRBJ2-5 - - TRBV10-3
CASSLGNLAGPSYEQYF TGTGCCAGCAGCTTGGGTAATCTAGCGGGTCCCTCCTACGAGCAGTACTTC TRBJ2-7 TRBD2 - TRBV5-4
CASSLIVNSNSPLHF TGTGCCAGCAGTTTAATCGTCAACAGTAATTCACCCCTCCACTTT TRBJ1-6 - - TRBV28
CASMVGVGEKLFF TGTGCCAGCATGGTAGGGGTGGGTGAAAAACTGTTTTTT TRBJ1-4 - - TRBV2
CASSSRQGPNEKLFF TGTGCCAGCAGTTCCCGACAGGGACCTAATGAAAAACTGTTTTTT TRBJ1-4 TRBD1 few TRBV6-6
CASSVQAGVSTDTQYF TGTGCCAGCAGCGTCCAAGCGGGGGTTAGCACAGATACGCAGTATTTT TRBJ2-3 TRBD2 - TRBV9
CASSLSGEAFF TGTGCCAGCAGTTTATCAGGGGAAGCTTTCTTT TRBJ1-1 - few TRBV28
CASSYATRVNEQFF TGTGCCAGCAGTTACGCGACTAGAGTCAATGAGCAGTTCTTC TRBJ2-1 - - TRBV6-5
CASSLAQGQGYTF TGCGCCAGCAGCTTGGCCCAGGGGCAAGGCTACACCTTC TRBJ1-2 - few TRBV5-1
CASSLGGRTSWGGEQFF TGTGCCAGCAGCTTAGGGGGCCGGACTAGCTGGGGAGGGGAGCAGTTCTTC TRBJ2-1 TRBD2 - TRBV7-3
CASSLGGSYNSPLHF TGTGCCAGCAGTTTGGGAGGCTCCTATAATTCACCCCTCCACTTT TRBJ1-6 - - TRBV28
CASKTGVYYNEQFF TGTGCCAGCAAGACAGGGGTGTACTACAATGAGCAGTTCTTC TRBJ2-1 TRBD1 - TRBV27
CASSPPLREQYF TGTGCCAGCAGCCCCCCATTACGCGAGCAGTACTTC TRBJ2-7 - - TRBV7-3
CASSLLTGELFF TGTGCCAGCAGTCTATTAACCGGGGAGCTGTTTTTT TRBJ2-2 - - TRBV28
CASSFDGSNQPQHF TGTGCCAGCAGCTTTGATGGGAGCAATCAGCCCCAGCATTTT TRBJ1-5 - medium-sized TRBV7-8
CASSFANTEAFF TGTGCCAGCAGCTTCGCTAACACTGAAGCTTTCTTT TRBJ1-1 - - TRBV7-9
CASSSTPDSETQYF TGTGCCAGCAGCTCTACCCCCGACTCGGAGACCCAGTACTTC TRBJ2-5 - - TRBV11-3
CASSYSLGFPDTQYF TGTGCCAGCAGTTACTCTTTGGGTTTCCCAGATACGCAGTATTTT TRBJ2-3 - once TRBV6-5
CASSLAVRNYGYTF TGCGCCAGCAGCTTGGCCGTCAGGAACTATGGCTACACCTTC TRBJ1-2 - - TRBV5-1
CSVGQPYTGELFF TGCAGCGTTGGACAGCCGTACACCGGGGAGCTGTTTTTT TRBJ2-2 - - TRBV29-1
CASSLGTRETQYF TGTGCCAGCAGCCTGGGCACCAGAGAGACCCAGTACTTC TRBJ2-5 - once TRBV6-1
CASRPGTGSTGELFF TGCGCCAGCAGACCCGGGACAGGGAGCACCGGGGAGCTGTTTTTT TRBJ2-2 TRBD1 - TRBV5-1
CASTLERPGEQFF TGTGCCAGCACACTTGAACGACCGGGAGAGCAGTTCTTC TRBJ2-1 - - TRBV2
CASSPSPGLAPNTQYF TGTGCCAGCAGCCCGAGCCCGGGACTAGCACCTAATACGCAGTATTTT TRBJ2-3 TRBD2 - TRBV28
CASSSGTGGEETQYF TGTGCCAGCAGCAGTGGGACAGGGGGCGAAGAGACCCAGTACTTC TRBJ2-5 TRBD1 - TRBV11-3
CASSQGQGDVYGYTF TGTGCCAGTAGCCAGGGACAGGGGGACGTCTATGGCTACACCTTC TRBJ1-2 TRBD1 once TRBV19
CASTFGTEAFF TGTGCCAGCACCTTCGGAACTGAAGCTTTCTTT TRBJ1-1 - - TRBV6-1
CASSTGPGRQETQYF TGCGCCAGCAGCACAGGACCCGGGCGGCAAGAGACCCAGTACTTC TRBJ2-5 - - TRBV10-1
CASPLASLPYGYTF TGCGCCAGCCCCCTTGCGTCCCTACCCTATGGCTACACCTTC TRBJ1-2 - - TRBV23-1